Each of the 26 T cell receptor beta chains below was sequenced from the same sample in a study of blood T cell repertoires in COVID-19 (dated by TCRdb to about 2020). Libraries came from the immunoSEQ multiplex PCR assay. TCRdb took over this immuneACCESS table, retaining in-frame rearrangements with V and J assigned. Such tables are incomplete; in checked studies, under half of the missing clones stem from an unresolved V gene, and the remainder is unexplained. This sample gives a few hundred thousand clones in total; roughly 89% of them show up just once. The ten largest clones take up about a tenth of the sample. The material sequenced was PBMCs or T cells enriched from blood (not recorded which). The source is a woman aged 50 to 60 who had recovered from COVID-19.

The chain employs TRBV10-3 and TRBJ1-3; D perhaps matches TRBD1 (6 bases). From germline, CDR1 is ENHRY and CDR2 SYGVKD. V was shortened by 4 bases and J by 4 bases, with 8 bases between the two germline ends. The CDR3 sequence is 13 residues long. The CDR3 reads CAISADRGNTIYF. The CDR3 bases are TGTGCCATCAGTGCCGACAGGGGAAACACCATATATTTT.

This chain uses TRBV19 with TRBJ2-1, with 8 bases identical to TRBD2. Germline loops: CDR1 LNHDA, CDR2 SQIVND (reference sequence). This CDR3 contains 14 residues. Trimming at V came to 8 bases and at J to 6 bases, leaving 9 bases not matched to a gene. The CDR3 sequence: CASSELAVGNEQFF. CDR3 nucleotides: TGTGCCAGTTCAGAACTAGCGGTCGGCAATGAGCAGTTCTTC.

V usage is TRBV29-1 and J usage is TRBJ2-1, with a weak D call TRBD1 (6 bases). In germline, CDR1 is SQVTM, CDR2 ANQGSEA. The CDR3 is 15 amino acids. V dropped 2 bases and J dropped 0 bases, with 11 bases sitting between them. CDR3 region: CSVETGKSSYNEQFF. The CDR3 DNA sequence: TGCAGCGTTGAAACAGGGAAAAGCTCCTACAATGAGCAGTTCTTC.

The CDR3 region has the DNA TGCGCCAGCAGCCCCTGGAGGTCCTACGAGCAGTACTTC. Translating it yields CASSPWRSYEQYF. The rearrangement joins TRBV4-3 to TRBJ2-7; D possibly corresponds to TRBD2 (5 bases). The CDR3 is 13 residues long. CDR1 and CDR2 (germline): LGHNA, YSLEER. The V end lost 4 bases, the J end lost 1 base, and 8 bases lay between the germline ends.

The rearrangement links TRBV24-1 to TRBJ2-5; D remains ambiguous. The V and J ends lost 9 bases and 3 bases respectively, with 10 bases between them. Germline V gene data show CDR1 as KGHDR and CDR2 as SFDVKD. This CDR3 spans 12 amino acids. The CDR3 nucleotides read TGTGCCACCGTCCGCCTAAAAGAGACCCAGTACTTC. It specifies CATVRLKETQYF.

The chain has TRBV7-3 and TRBJ1-2; weak D call: TRBD1 (6 bases). Trimming pared 1 base from V and 2 bases from J, leaving 11 bases between. The CDR3 extends over 15 amino acids. Germline-derived CDR1 and CDR2 are SGHTA and FQGTGA. For the CDR3, the DNA is TGTGCCAGCAGCTTAAGTGCCAGGGGAAACTATGGCTACACCTTC. Its translation: CASSLSARGNYGYTF.

This chain uses TRBV6-2 or TRBV6-3 with TRBJ1-2; D possibly corresponds to TRBD1 (5 bases). The V gene's germline CDR1 is MNHEY and CDR2 SVGEGT. This CDR3 has 16 amino acids. Trimming took off 2 bases at V and 2 bases at J, with 15 bases between the two ends. The CDR3 nucleotides read TGTGCCAGCAGTTACCTATCAGGGTCCCGCAACTATGGCTACACCTTC. Protein: CASSYLSGSRNYGYTF.

The chain carries TRBV18 and TRBJ2-5; TRBD2 might be the D (6 bases). This CDR3 has 15 amino acids. V lost 4 bases, J lost 5 bases, and 17 bases lay in between. Germline values: CDR1 KGHSH, CDR2 LQKENI. The CDR3 sequence: CASSLSLGLRETQYF. DNA for the CDR3: TGTGCCAGCTCACTATCCTTGGGACTCCGGGAGACCCAGTACTTC.

As to this clone: The sample contains more than one DNA sequence encoding this CDR3. V and J are TRBV6-1 and TRBJ2-5; D is perhaps TRBD2 (6 bases). The CDR3 covers 14 residues. CDR1 is MNHNS, CDR2 SASEGT, per germline. The V end was cut by 3 bases, the J end by 0 bases, with 8 bases between. The CDR3 loop is CASSEGGYQETQYF. DNA for the CDR3: TGTGCCAGCAGTGAGGGAGGATACCAAGAGACCCAGTACTTC.

V is TRBV12-3 or TRBV12-4 and J is TRBJ1-5; a possible D gene is TRBD1 (5 bases). Deletions cut 5 bases from V and 7 bases from J, with 12 bases between. This CDR3 contains 13 residues. CDR3 DNA: TGTGCCAGCAGTCTTCTGGGGGGACAGCCCCAGCATTTT. It codes for CASSLLGGQPQHF.

J is TRBJ2-7 and V is TRBV6-5; 8 nucleotides line up with TRBD2. Germline V gives CDR1 MNHEY, CDR2 SVGAGI. This CDR3 region has 15 residues. After removal of 0 bases from V and 2 bases from J, the junction contained 3 bases not matched to a gene. In nucleotides, the CDR3 is TGTGCCAGCAGTTACTCGACTAGCGCCACCTACGAGCAGTACTTC. Amino acid sequence: CASSYSTSATYEQYF.

Only one count was recorded for this clone. The rearrangement joins TRBV28 to TRBJ2-7; 8 bases match TRBD1. The CDR3 is 14 amino acids. Germline V lookup: CDR1 MDHEN, CDR2 SYDVKM. V was clipped by 6 bases and J by 6 bases; unmatched bases: 10. The CDR3 DNA sequence: TGTGCCAGCAGCAAGGACAGGGTTTTGTTCGAGCAGTACTTC. The encoded protein is CASSKDRVLFEQYF.

The J gene is TRBJ1-5, the V gene TRBV28, with TRBD1 identical over 9 bases. CDR3 length equals 15 residues. Germline V gives CDR1 MDHEN, CDR2 SYDVKM. Trimming took 5 bases from V and 2 from J; bases not matched to a gene: 4. In DNA form, the CDR3 reads TGTGCCAGCAGTCAAACAGGGGGCGGCAATCAGCCCCAGCATTTT. The encoded protein is CASSQTGGGNQPQHF.

This chain links TRBV28 with TRBJ2-7, with TRBD1 identical over 7 bases. Trimming took 7 bases from V and 4 from J; bases not matched to a gene: 16. The CDR3 has 16 residues. Germline V gene sequence: CDR1 MDHEN, CDR2 SYDVKM. The CDR3 is CASTSVEGAIRYEQYF. The CDR3 nucleotides read TGTGCCAGCACTTCTGTAGAGGGGGCTATTCGTTACGAGCAGTACTTC.

The genes are TRBV27 and TRBJ1-1; maybe TRBD1 (6 bases). Trimming removed 5 bases from V and 4 bases from J, with 17 bases in between. The CDR3 is 15 residues long. CDR1 is MNHEY, CDR2 SMNVEV, per germline (reference sequence). This CDR3 reads CASSPLLGASTEAFF. CDR3 in DNA: TGTGCCAGCAGTCCCCTCCTGGGGGCGAGCACTGAAGCTTTCTTT.

The gene calls are TRBV27 and TRBJ2-7, with 12 bases aligning to TRBD2. This CDR3 contains 16 residues. The V gene's germline CDR1 is MNHEY and CDR2 SMNVEV (reference sequence). The V gene end was trimmed by 3 bases and the J gene end by 0 bases; junction bases not matched to a gene: 3. As DNA, the CDR3 is TGTGCCAGCAGTTTCCTGACTAGCGGGGGCTCCTACGAGCAGTACTTC. Its translation: CASSFLTSGGSYEQYF.

The rearrangement uses TRBV6-5 and TRBJ1-4; D possibly corresponds to TRBD1 (5 bases). Trimming stripped 6 bases from V and 3 bases from J, with 8 bases between. The CDR3 is 13 amino acids. Germline CDR1 reads MNHEY; CDR2 reads SVGAGI. The CDR3 DNA is TGTGCCAGCAGCAGGGCAGCTAATGAAAAACTGTTTTTT. This gives the protein CASSRAANEKLFF.

V gene TRBV5-4 combines with J gene TRBJ2-1; TRBD1 aligns across 9 bases. V lost 4 bases and J lost 1; bases outside the gene matches: 6. The CDR3 runs to 16 residues. Germline V gives CDR1 SGHNT, CDR2 YYREEE (reference sequence). CDR3 residues: CASSLRQGESYNEQFF. CDR3 sequence (DNA): TGTGCCAGCAGCCTTAGACAGGGGGAGTCCTACAATGAGCAGTTCTTC.

The rearrangement joins TRBV2 to TRBJ2-6, with 11 positions matching TRBD1. V lost 10 bases, J lost 4 bases, and 6 bases stayed unmatched. Per the germline V gene, CDR1 is SNHLY and CDR2 is FYNNEI. The CDR3 loop spans 15 amino acids. CDR3 nucleotides: TGTGCCACTGGACAGGGGGCGACAGGGGCCAACGTCCTGACTTTC. It translates to CATGQGATGANVLTF.

V usage is TRBV9 and J usage is TRBJ1-6; tentatively, D is TRBD1 (6 bases). V was clipped by 2 bases and J by 10 bases, with 10 bases between them. This CDR3 spans 13 amino acids. CDR1 is SGDLS and CDR2 is YYNGEE in the germline V gene. The CDR3 reads CASSVGTNSPLHF. For the CDR3, the DNA is TGTGCCAGCAGCGTGGGGACAAACTCACCCCTCCACTTT.

The chain employs TRBV14 and TRBJ2-7, with TRBD1 matching over 10 bases. Per germline, CDR1 SGHDN and CDR2 FVKESK. V shed 4 bases and J 3 bases; nucleotides not matched to a gene: 12. This CDR3 region has 17 residues. The CDR3 spells CASSPRASGTGVYEQYF. Here the CDR3 DNA reads TGTGCCAGCAGCCCTCGAGCATCCGGGACAGGGGTCTACGAGCAGTACTTC.

The CDR3 DNA is TGTGCCAGCAGCTTAGGGAGGGGCTATAATTCACCCCTCCACTTT. It encodes CASSLGRGYNSPLHF. The rearrangement links TRBV7-6 to TRBJ1-6, with D perhaps TRBD1 (5 bases). There are 15 residues in the CDR3. V was shortened by 1 base and J by 3 bases, with 7 bases between the two germline ends. Germline CDR1 SGHVS, CDR2 FNYEAQ.

This clone was picked up a small number of times. The chain links TRBV5-4 to TRBJ2-5, with 9 bases that match TRBD2. This CDR3 spans 16 amino acids. With 4 bases clipped from V and 4 bases from J, the junction kept 11 bases outside the gene matches. CDR1 and CDR2 (germline): SGHNT, YYREEE (reference sequence). The CDR3 sequence: CASSPFSGSGGETQYF. CDR3 in DNA: TGTGCCAGCAGCCCATTTAGCGGGAGCGGAGGAGAGACCCAGTACTTC.

The rearrangement joins TRBV28 to TRBJ2-7; 9 nucleotides match TRBD1. The ends lost 2 bases at V and 2 bases at J; junction bases unmatched: 4. Germline lookup yields CDR1 MDHEN and CDR2 SYDVKM. This CDR3 is 15 amino acids long. As DNA, the CDR3 is TGTGCCAGCAGTTTAATGCGGGACAGGGCCTACGAGCAGTACTTC. Translation: CASSLMRDRAYEQYF. The full variable domain, its missing parts supplied by reference TRBV28 and TRBJ2-7, is DVKVTQSSRYLVKRTGEKVFLECVQDMDHENMFWYRQDPGLGLRLIYFSYDVKMKEKGDIPEGYSVSREKKERFSLILESASTNQTSMYLCASSLMRDRAYEQYFGPGTRLTVT.

This clone has only a few counts. The gene calls are TRBV18 and TRBJ2-6; 7 positions match TRBD1. V lost 4 bases and J lost 0; bases outside the gene matches: 15. Germline lookup yields CDR1 KGHSH and CDR2 LQKENI. The CDR3 length is 20 residues. The CDR3 protein is CASSRPQPGQFFSGANVLTF. The CDR3 DNA reads as TGTGCCAGCTCACGACCCCAACCGGGACAGTTTTTCTCTGGGGCCAACGTCCTGACTTTC.

This chain uses TRBV6-5 with TRBJ2-7, with 9 bases lining up with TRBD2. V shed 7 bases and J 2 bases; nucleotides not matched to a gene: 0. The CDR3 length is 12 residues. CDR1 and CDR2 (germline): MNHEY, SVGAGI. The CDR3 DNA reads TGTGCCAGCACTAGCGGGACCTACGAGCAGTACTTC. The encoded protein is CASTSGTYEQYF.